This is a list of T cell receptor beta chains from one sample in a study of CD4+ T cells in melanoma. Some clones are missing from TCRdb's copy, which holds only in-frame ones; the method was immunoSEQ multiplex PCR. Among 3,700 or so clones listed, approximately 60% were seen once. Sequencing was done on a sample of cells from a culture (not recorded whether cultured in vitro). These receptors were taken from a human donor with melanoma. Each CDR3 is given with its conserved first and last residue. Each record gives: CDR3 protein, CDR3 DNA, V gene, J gene, clone size, D gene. The D gene is left open where the match is weak. The size of a clone is reported for some rows only, either as once, few or many, or as a class for expanded clones.

CASSHPDRSRGGELFF,TGCGCCAGCAGCCACCCTGACAGGTCGAGGGGCGGGGAGCTGTTTTTT,TRBV4-3,TRBJ2-2,.,.
CASSVTNRQETQYF,TGTGCCAGCAGCGTTACCAACCGACAAGAGACCCAGTACTTC,TRBV9,TRBJ2-5,large,.
CASSLVRGGYNEQFF,TGTGCCAGCAGCTTGGTGAGGGGTGGCTACAATGAGCAGTTCTTC,TRBV5-8,TRBJ2-1,medium-sized,.
CASRRQESSGNTIYF,TGTGCCAGCAGGAGACAGGAAAGCTCTGGAAACACCATATATTTT,TRBV28,TRBJ1-3,.,.
CASSRDPSVSGANVLTF,TGTGCCAGCAGCCGGGACCCCTCAGTCTCTGGGGCCAACGTCCTGACTTTC,TRBV7-2,TRBJ2-6,.,.
CASSQQDRMAFF,TGTGCCAGCAGCCAACAAGACAGGATGGCTTTCTTT,TRBV14,TRBJ1-1,.,.
CASSPGQYSTDTQYF,TGTGCCAGCAGCCCGGGACAGTATAGCACAGATACGCAGTATTTT,TRBV7-9,TRBJ2-3,medium-sized,TRBD1
CSAIAMGTHYGYTF,TGCAGCGCCATAGCCATGGGGACGCACTATGGCTACACCTTC,TRBV29-1,TRBJ1-2,.,.
CASETGYRQPQHF,TGTGCCAGCGAGACAGGGTACCGTCAGCCCCAGCATTTT,TRBV25-1,TRBJ1-5,few,TRBD1
CASRIYNEQFF,TGTGCCAGCCGGATTTACAATGAGCAGTTCTTC,TRBV27,TRBJ2-1,.,.
CAGKAEPAYSYNSPLHF,TGTGCCGGAAAGGCAGAGCCCGCTTACTCCTATAATTCACCCCTCCACTTT,TRBV2,TRBJ1-6,.,.
CASSPQMKAEISYEQYF,TGCGCCAGCAGCCCACAGATGAAAGCTGAAATTTCCTACGAGCAGTACTTC,TRBV4-1,TRBJ2-7,.,.
CASRGTSGGTDTQYF,TGTGCCAGCAGAGGGACTAGCGGGGGCACAGATACGCAGTATTTT,TRBV2,TRBJ2-3,.,TRBD2
CASSAGTASYNEQFF,TGTGCCAGCAGTGCAGGGACAGCCTCCTACAATGAGCAGTTCTTC,TRBV2,TRBJ2-1,.,TRBD1
CASSSILAGGYNEQFF,TGTGCCAGCAGTTCTATACTAGCGGGGGGGTACAATGAGCAGTTCTTC,TRBV28,TRBJ2-1,.,TRBD2
CASSKWSLAADTQYF,TGTGCCAGCAGCAAGTGGTCACTAGCGGCAGATACGCAGTATTTT,TRBV5-6,TRBJ2-3,few,TRBD2
CASRSGGADSNEQFF,TGTGCCAGCAGGAGCGGGGGGGCAGATTCCAATGAGCAGTTCTTC,TRBV27,TRBJ2-1,.,TRBD2
CASSISPTAGELFF,TGTGCCAGTAGTATTAGCCCCACCGCCGGGGAGCTGTTTTTT,TRBV19,TRBJ2-2,.,.
CARKGERRTNEKLFF,TGTGCCAGAAAGGGGGAGAGAAGAACTAATGAAAAACTGTTTTTT,TRBV19,TRBJ1-4,large,.
CASSSAGGSPLHF,TGCGCCAGCAGCTCCGCCGGCGGTTCACCCCTCCACTTT,TRBV5-1,TRBJ1-6,.,.
CASSLQGDYGYTF,TGCGCCAGCAGCTTGCAGGGCGACTATGGCTACACCTTC,TRBV5-1,TRBJ1-2,few,.
CASSLGGGEQYF,TGTGCCAGCAGCTTAGGTGGGGGCGAGCAGTACTTC,TRBV11-2,TRBJ2-7,.,.
CAISRDSNYGYTF,TGTGCCATCAGCAGGGACAGTAACTATGGCTACACCTTC,TRBV10-3,TRBJ1-2,few,TRBD1
CASSQQGNTEAFF,TGTGCCAGCAGCCAGCAGGGGAACACTGAAGCTTTCTTT,TRBV7-9,TRBJ1-1,.,.
CASSPGTGGYYNEQFF,TGTGCCAGCAGCCCGGGGACAGGGGGCTACTACAATGAGCAGTTCTTC,TRBV14,TRBJ2-1,.,TRBD1
CASISSGNTIYF,TGTGCCAGCATCTCTTCTGGAAACACCATATATTTT,TRBV6-5,TRBJ1-3,once,.
CASSPPTDYLTGELFF,TGCGCCAGCAGCCCACCGACGGACTACCTCACCGGGGAGCTGTTTTTT,TRBV4-1,TRBJ2-2,.,.
CASSLTNREEDEQFF,TGTGCCAGCAGCTTAACCAACAGGGAAGAGGATGAGCAGTTCTTC,TRBV9,TRBJ2-1,large,.
CAISESDPGLAGSNTDTQYF,TGTGCCATCAGTGAGTCCGACCCGGGGTTAGCGGGGTCTAACACAGATACGCAGTATTTT,TRBV10-3,TRBJ2-3,.,TRBD2
CASSYDRGNGYTF,TGTGCCAGCAGCTACGACAGGGGAAATGGCTACACCTTC,TRBV5-5,TRBJ1-2,.,TRBD1
CASSRQGANQPQHF,TGTGCCAGTAGTAGACAGGGGGCGAATCAGCCCCAGCATTTT,TRBV19,TRBJ1-5,few,TRBD1
CASSLTAINEKLFF,TGTGCCAGCAGCCTCACGGCGATAAATGAAAAACTGTTTTTT,TRBV27,TRBJ1-4,.,.
CAWSRTGISTDTQYF,TGTGCCTGGAGTCGGACAGGGATAAGCACAGATACGCAGTATTTT,TRBV30,TRBJ2-3,few,TRBD1
CASSFRGSSDTQYF,TGTGCCAGCAGCTTCAGAGGGTCTTCAGATACGCAGTATTTT,TRBV11-2,TRBJ2-3,.,.